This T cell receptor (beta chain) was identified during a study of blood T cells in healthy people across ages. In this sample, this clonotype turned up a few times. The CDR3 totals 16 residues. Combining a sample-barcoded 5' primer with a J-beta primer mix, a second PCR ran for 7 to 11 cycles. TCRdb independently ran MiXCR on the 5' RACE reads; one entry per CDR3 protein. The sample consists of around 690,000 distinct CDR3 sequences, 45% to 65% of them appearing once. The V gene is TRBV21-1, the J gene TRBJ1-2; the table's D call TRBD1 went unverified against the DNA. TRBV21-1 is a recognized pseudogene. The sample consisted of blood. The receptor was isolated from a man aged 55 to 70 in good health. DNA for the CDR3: TGTGCCAGCAGGAACCCGCGGGACAGCTACTACTATGGCTACACCTTC. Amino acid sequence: CASRNPRDSYYYGYTF.